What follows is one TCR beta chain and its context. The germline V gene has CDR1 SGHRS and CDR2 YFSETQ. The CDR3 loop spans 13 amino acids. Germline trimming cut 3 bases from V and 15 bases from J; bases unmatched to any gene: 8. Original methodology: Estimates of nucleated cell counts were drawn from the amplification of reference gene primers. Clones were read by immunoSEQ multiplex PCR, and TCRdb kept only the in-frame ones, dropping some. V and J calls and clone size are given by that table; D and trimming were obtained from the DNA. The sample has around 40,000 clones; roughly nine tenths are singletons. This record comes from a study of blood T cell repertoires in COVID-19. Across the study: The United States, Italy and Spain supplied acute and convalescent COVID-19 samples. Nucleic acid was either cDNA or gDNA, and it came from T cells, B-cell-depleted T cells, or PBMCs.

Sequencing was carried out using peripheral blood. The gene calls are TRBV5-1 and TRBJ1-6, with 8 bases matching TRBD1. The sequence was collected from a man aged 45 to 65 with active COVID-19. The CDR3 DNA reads TGCGCCAGCAGCTCCCCGGACAGGGATCTCCTCCACTTT. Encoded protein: CASSSPDRDLLHF.